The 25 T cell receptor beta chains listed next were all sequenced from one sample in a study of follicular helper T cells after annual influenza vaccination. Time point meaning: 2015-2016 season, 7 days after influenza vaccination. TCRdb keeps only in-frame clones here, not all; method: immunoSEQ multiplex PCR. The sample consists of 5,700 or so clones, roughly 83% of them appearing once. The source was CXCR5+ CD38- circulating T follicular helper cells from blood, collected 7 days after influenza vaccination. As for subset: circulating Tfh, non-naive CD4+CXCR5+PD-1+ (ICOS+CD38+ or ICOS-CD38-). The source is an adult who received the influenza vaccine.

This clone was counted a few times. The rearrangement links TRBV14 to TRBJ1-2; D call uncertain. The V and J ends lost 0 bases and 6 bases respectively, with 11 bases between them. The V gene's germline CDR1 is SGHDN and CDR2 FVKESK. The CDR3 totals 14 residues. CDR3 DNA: TGTGCCAGCAGCCAAGATCAAAGGCTGGATGGCTACACCTTC. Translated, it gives CASSQDQRLDGYTF.

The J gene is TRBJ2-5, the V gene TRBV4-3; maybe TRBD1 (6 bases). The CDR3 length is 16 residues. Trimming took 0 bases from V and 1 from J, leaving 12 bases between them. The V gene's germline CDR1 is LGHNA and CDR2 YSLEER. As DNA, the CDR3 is TGCGCCAGCAGCCAAGATCGAGGACAGCCCCAAGAGACCCAGTACTTC. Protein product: CASSQDRGQPQETQYF.

The CDR3 bases are TGTGCCAGCAGTTTGGAACCCGGGGCAGATACGCAGTATTTT. Translation gives CASSLEPGADTQYF. The chain joins TRBV2 to TRBJ2-3; D is perhaps TRBD2 (5 bases). V dropped 5 bases and J dropped 4 bases, with 13 bases sitting between them. Germline V lookup: CDR1 SNHLY, CDR2 FYNNEI. The CDR3 is made up of 14 amino acids.

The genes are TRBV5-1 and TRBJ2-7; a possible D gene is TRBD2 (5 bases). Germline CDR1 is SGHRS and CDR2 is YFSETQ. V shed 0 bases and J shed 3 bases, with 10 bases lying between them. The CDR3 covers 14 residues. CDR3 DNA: TGCGCCAGCAGCTTGGGTCTCGGGAACTACGAGCAGTACTTC. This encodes CASSLGLGNYEQYF.

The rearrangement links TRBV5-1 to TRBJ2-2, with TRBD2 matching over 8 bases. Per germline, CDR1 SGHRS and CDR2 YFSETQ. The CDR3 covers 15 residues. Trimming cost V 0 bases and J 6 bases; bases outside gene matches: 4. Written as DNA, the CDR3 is TGCGCCAGCAGCTTGGACGGGGGGGCCCCCGGGGAGCTGTTTTTT. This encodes CASSLDGGAPGELFF.

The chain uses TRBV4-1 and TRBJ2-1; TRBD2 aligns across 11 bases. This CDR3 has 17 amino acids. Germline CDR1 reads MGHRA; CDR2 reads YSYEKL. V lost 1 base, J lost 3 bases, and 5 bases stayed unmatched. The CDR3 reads CASSQGAGTSGYNEQFF. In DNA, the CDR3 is TGCGCCAGCAGCCAAGGAGCGGGGACTAGCGGCTACAATGAGCAGTTCTTC.

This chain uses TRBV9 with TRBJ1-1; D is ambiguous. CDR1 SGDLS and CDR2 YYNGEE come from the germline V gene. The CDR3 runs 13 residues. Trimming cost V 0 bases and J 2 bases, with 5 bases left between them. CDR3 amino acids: CASSVESNTEAFF. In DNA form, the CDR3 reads TGTGCCAGCAGCGTAGAAAGTAACACTGAAGCTTTCTTT.

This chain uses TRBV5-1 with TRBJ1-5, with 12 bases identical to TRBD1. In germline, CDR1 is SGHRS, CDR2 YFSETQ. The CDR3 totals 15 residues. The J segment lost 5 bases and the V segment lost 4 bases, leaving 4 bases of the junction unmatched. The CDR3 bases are TGCGCCAGCAGCCCGGGACAGGGGGCTTATCAGCCCCAGCATTTT. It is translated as CASSPGQGAYQPQHF.

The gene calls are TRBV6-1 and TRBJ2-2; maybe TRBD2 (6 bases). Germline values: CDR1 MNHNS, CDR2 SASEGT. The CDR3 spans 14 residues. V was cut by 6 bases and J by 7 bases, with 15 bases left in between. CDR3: CASSPQGGGGELFF. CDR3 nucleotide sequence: TGTGCCAGCAGCCCCCAGGGAGGAGGCGGGGAGCTGTTTTTT.

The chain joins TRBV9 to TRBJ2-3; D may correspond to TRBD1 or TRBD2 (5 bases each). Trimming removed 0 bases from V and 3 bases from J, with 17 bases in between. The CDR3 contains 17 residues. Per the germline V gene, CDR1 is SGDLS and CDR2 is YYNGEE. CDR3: CASSVASSPGRTDTQYF. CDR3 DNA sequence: TGTGCCAGCAGCGTAGCCTCCTCTCCGGGACGGACAGATACGCAGTATTTT. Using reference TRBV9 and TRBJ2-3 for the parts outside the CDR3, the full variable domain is DSGVTQTPKHLITATGQRVTLRCSPRSGDLSVYWYQQSLDQGLQFLIQYYNGEERAKGNILERFSAQQFPDLHSELNLSSLELGDSALYFCASSVASSPGRTDTQYFGPGTRLTVL.

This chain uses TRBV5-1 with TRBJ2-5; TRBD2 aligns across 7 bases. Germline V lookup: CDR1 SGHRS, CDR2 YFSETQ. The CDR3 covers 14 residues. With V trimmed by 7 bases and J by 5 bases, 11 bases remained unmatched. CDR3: CASQRDSGGETQYF. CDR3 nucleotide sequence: TGCGCCAGCCAGCGGGACTCCGGAGGGGAGACCCAGTACTTC.

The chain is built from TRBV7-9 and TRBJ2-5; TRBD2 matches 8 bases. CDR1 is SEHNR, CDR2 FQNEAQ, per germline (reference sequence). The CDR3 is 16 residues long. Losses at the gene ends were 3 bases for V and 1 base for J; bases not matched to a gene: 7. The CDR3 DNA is TGTGCCAGCAGCTTGGTAGTAGCGGGGATCCAAGAGACCCAGTACTTC. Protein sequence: CASSLVVAGIQETQYF.

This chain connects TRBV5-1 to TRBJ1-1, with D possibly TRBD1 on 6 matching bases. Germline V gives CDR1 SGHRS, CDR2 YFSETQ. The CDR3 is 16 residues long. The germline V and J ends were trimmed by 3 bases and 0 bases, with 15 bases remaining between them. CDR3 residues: CASSSQDRGLNTEAFF. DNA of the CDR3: TGCGCCAGCAGCTCTCAGGACAGAGGATTGAACACTGAAGCTTTCTTT.

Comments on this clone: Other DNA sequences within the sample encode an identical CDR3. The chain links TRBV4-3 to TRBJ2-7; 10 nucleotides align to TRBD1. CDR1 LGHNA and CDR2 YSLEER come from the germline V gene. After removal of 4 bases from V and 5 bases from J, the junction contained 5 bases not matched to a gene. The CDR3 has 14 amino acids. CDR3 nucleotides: TGCGCCAGCAGCCTCGGGACAGGGGCGAACGAGCAGTACTTC. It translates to CASSLGTGANEQYF.

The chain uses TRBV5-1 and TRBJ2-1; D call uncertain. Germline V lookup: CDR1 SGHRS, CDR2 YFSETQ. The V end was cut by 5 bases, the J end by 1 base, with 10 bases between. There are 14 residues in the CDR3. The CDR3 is CASRLEGSYNEQFF. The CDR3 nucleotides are TGCGCCAGCAGGCTCGAAGGTTCCTACAATGAGCAGTTCTTC.

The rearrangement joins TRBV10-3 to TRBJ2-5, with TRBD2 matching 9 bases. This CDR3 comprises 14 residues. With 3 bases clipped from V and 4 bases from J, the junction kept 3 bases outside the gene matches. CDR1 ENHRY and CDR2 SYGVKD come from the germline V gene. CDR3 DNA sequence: TGTGCCATCAGTGATGGCGGGGGGGGAGAGACCCAGTACTTC. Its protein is CAISDGGGGETQYF.

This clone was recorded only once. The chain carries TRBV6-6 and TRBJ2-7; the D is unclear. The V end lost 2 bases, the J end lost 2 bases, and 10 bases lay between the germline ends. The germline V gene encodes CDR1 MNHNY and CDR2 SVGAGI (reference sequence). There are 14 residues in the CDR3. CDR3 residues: CASSYGGGPYEQYF. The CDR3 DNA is TGTGCCAGCAGTTACGGCGGCGGTCCCTACGAGCAGTACTTC.

In DNA form, the CDR3 reads TGCGCCAGCAGCTGGACATCGAACACCGGGGAGCTGTTTTTT. It is translated as CASSWTSNTGELFF. The chain joins TRBV5-1 to TRBJ2-2, with a tentative D call TRBD1 (5 bases). CDR1 is SGHRS and CDR2 is YFSETQ in the germline V gene. Trimming cost V 3 bases and J 0 bases, with 6 bases left between them. The CDR3 sequence is 14 residues long.

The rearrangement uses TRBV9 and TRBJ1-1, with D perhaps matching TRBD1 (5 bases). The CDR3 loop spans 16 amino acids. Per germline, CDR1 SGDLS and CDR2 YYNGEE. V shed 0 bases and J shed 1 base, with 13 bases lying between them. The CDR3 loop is CASSVGGDAWNTEAFF. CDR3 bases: TGTGCCAGCAGCGTAGGAGGGGACGCCTGGAACACTGAAGCTTTCTTT. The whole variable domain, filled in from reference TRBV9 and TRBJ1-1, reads DSGVTQTPKHLITATGQRVTLRCSPRSGDLSVYWYQQSLDQGLQFLIQYYNGEERAKGNILERFSAQQFPDLHSELNLSSLELGDSALYFCASSVGGDAWNTEAFFGQGTRLTVV.

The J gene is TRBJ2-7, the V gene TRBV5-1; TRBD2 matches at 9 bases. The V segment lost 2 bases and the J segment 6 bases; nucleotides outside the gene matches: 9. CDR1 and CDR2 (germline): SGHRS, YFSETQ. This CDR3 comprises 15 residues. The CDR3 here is CASSFDSSGAGEQYF. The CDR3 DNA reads TGCGCCAGCAGCTTCGATTCTAGCGGGGCAGGCGAGCAGTACTTC.

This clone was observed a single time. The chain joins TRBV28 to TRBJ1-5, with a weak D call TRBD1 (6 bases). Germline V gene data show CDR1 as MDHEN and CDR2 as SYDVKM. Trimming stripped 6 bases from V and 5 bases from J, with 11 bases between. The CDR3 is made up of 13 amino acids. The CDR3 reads CASRGQLDQPQHF. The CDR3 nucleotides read TGTGCCAGCAGGGGACAATTGGATCAGCCCCAGCATTTT.

The CDR3 protein is CASSLASASGRSGNEQFF. In DNA form, the CDR3 reads TGCGCCAGCAGCTTGGCGTCGGCTAGCGGGAGGAGCGGCAATGAGCAGTTCTTC. This chain links TRBV5-1 with TRBJ2-1, with 11 nucleotides matching TRBD2. The CDR3 length is 18 residues. Germline CDR1 and CDR2: SGHRS and YFSETQ. Unmatched junction bases numbered 11, after V lost 0 bases and J lost 6 bases.

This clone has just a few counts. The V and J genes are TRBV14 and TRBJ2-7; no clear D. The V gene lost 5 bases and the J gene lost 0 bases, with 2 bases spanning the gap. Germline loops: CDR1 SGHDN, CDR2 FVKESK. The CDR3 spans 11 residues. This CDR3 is CASSYSYEQYF. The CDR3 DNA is TGTGCCAGCAGCTACTCCTACGAGCAGTACTTC.

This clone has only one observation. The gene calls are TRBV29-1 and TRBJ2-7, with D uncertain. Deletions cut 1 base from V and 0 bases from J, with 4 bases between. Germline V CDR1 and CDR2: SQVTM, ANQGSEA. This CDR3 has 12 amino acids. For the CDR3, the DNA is TGCAGCGTTGAAGGGAGCTCCTACGAGCAGTACTTC. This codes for CSVEGSSYEQYF.

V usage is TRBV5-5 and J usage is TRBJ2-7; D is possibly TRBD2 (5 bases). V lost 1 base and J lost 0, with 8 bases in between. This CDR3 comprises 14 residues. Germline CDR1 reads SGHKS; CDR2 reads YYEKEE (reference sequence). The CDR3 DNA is TGTGCCAGCAGCTTGACAACTAGCTCCTACGAGCAGTACTTC. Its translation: CASSLTTSSYEQYF.